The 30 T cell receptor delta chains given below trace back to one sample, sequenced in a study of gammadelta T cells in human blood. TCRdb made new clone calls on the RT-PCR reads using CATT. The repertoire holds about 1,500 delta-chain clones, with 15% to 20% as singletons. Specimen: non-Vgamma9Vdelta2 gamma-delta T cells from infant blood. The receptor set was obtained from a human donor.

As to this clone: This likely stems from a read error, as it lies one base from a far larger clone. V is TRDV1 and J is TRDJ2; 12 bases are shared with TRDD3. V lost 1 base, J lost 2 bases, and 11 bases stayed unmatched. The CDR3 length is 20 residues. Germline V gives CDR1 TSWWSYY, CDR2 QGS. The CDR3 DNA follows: TGTGCTCTTGGGGAACCCTTCCTACATACTGGGGGATACTTGACAGCACAACTCTTCTTT. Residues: CALGEPFLHTGGYLTAQLFF.

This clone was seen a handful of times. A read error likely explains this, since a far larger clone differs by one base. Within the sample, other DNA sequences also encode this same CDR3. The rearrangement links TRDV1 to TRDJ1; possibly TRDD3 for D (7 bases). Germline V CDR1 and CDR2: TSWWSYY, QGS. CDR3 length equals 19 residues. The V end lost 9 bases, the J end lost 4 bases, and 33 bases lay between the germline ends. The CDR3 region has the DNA TGTGCTCTCGCGGTAGCGTTCCTAACTGGGGTGGCGGGGCGCGATAAACTCATCTTT. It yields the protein CALAVAFLTGVAGRDKLIF.

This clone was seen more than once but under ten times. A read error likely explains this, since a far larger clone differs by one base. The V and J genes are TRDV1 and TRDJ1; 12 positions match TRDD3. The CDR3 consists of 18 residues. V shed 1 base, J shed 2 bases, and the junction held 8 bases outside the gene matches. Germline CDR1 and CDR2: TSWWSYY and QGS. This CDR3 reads CALGERSTGGYRTDKLIF. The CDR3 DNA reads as TGTGCTCTTGGGGAACGATCAACTGGGGGATACCGGACCGATAAACTCATCTTT.

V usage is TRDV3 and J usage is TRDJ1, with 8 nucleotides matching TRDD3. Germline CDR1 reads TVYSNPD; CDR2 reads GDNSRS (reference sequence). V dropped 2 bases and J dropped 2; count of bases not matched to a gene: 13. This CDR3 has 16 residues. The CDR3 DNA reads TGTGCCTTTTCCTACGCGGTGGGGGATTGGACCGATAAACTCATCTTT. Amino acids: CAFSYAVGDWTDKLIF. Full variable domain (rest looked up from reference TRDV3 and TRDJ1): CDKVTQSSPDQTVASGSEVVLLCTYDTVYSNPDLFWYRIRPDYSFQFVFYGDNSRSEGADFTQGRFSVKHILTQKAFHLVISPVRTEDSATYYCAFSYAVGDWTDKLIFGKGTRVTVEP.

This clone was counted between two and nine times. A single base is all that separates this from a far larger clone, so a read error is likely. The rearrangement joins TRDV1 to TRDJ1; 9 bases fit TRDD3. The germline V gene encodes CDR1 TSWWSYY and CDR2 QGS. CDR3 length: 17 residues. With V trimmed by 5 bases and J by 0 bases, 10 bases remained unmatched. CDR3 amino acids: CALGNILGDQYTDKLIF. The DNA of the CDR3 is TGTGCTCTTGGGAACATACTGGGGGACCAGTACACCGATAAACTCATCTTT.

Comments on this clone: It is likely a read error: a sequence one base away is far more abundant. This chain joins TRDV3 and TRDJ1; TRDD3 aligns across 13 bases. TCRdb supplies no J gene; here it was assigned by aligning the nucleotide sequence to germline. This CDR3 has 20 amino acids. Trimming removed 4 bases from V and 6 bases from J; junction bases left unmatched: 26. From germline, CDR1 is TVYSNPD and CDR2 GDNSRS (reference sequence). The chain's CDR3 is CASRRDSTGGYAMVPNKLIF. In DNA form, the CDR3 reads TGTGCCTCCAGGCGGGATTCTACTGGGGGATACGCTATGGTACCCAATAAACTCATCTTT.

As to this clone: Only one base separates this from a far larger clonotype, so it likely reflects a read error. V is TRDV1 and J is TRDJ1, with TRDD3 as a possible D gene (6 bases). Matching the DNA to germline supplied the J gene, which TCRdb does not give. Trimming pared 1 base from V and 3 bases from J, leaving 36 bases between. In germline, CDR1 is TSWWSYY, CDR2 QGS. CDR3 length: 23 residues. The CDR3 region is CALGERSWAPLWGVPEVPDKLIF. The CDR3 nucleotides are TGTGCTCTTGGGGAACGGAGTTGGGCACCTCTGTGGGGGGTACCGGAGGTCCCCGATAAACTCATCTTT.

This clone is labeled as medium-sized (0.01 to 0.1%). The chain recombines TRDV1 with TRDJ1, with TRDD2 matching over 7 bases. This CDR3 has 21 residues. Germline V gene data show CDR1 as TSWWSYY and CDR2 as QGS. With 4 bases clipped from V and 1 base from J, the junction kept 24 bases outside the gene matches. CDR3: CALGGHSYPFSYPRPTDKLIF. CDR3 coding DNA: TGTGCTCTTGGGGGCCATTCCTACCCTTTCTCTTATCCCAGGCCCACCGATAAACTCATCTTT.

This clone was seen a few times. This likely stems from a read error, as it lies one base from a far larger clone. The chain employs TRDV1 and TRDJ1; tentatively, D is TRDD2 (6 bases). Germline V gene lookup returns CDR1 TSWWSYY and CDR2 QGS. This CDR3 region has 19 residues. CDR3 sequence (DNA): TGTGCTCATGGGGTCCCTCCTACATTCGAAGAACGGTACACCGATAAACTCATCTTT. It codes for CAHGVPPTFEERYTDKLIF.

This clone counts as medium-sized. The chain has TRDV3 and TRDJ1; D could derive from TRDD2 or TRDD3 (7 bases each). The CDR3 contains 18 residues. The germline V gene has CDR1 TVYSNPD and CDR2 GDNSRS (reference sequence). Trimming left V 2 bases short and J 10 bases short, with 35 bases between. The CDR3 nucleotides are TGTGCCTTTTGGCATTCCTACGACTGGGGATATGGAGCGGGAGGACTCATCTTT. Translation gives CAFWHSYDWGYGAGGLIF.

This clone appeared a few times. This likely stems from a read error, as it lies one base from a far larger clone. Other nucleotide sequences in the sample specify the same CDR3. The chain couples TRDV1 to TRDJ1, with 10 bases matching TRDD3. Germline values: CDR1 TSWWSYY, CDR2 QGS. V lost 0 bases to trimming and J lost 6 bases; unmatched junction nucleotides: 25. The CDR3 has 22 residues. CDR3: CALGELVPSHLSTGGSPHKLIF. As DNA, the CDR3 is TGTGCTCTTGGGGAACTAGTCCCGTCCCACCTGTCTACTGGGGGATCACCCCATAAACTCATCTTT.

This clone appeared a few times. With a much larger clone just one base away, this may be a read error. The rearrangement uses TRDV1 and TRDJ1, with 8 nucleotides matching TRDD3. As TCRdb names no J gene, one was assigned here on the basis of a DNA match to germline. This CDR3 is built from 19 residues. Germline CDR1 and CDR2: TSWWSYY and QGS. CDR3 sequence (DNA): TGTGCTCTTAGGGAACTAGCCTACGTGGACTGGGGGTGGACCGATAAACTCATCTTT. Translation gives CALRELAYVDWGWTDKLIF.

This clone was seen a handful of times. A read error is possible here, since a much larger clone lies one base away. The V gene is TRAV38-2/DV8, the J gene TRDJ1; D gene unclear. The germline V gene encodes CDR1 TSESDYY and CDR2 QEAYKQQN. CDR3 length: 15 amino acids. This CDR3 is CAYRSPAANTDKIIF. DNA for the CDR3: TGTGCTTATAGGAGCCCCGCGGCGAACACCGATAAAATCATCTTT.

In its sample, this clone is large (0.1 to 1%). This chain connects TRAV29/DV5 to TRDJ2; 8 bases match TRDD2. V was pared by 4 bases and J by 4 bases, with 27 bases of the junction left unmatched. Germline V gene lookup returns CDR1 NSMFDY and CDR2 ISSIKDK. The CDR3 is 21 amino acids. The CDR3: CAARVLPTEDTKREPTAQLFF. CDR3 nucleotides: TGTGCAGCACGGGTACTTCCTACAGAGGATACCAAACGGGAGCCGACAGCACAACTCTTCTTT.

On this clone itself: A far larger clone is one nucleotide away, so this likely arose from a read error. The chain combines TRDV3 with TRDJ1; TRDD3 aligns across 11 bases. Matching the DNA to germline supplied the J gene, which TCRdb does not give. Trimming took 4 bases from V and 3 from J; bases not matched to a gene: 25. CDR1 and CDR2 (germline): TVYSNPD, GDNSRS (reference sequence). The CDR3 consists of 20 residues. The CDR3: CASRRDSNGGYAMVPDKLIF. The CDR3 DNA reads TGTGCCTCCAGGCGGGATTCTAATGGGGGATACGCTATGGTACCCGATAAACTCATCTTT.

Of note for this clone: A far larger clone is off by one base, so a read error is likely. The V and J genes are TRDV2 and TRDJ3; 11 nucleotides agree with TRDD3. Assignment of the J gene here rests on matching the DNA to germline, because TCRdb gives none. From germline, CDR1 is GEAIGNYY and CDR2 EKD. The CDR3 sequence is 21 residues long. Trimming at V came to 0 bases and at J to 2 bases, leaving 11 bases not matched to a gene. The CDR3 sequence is CACDTGMGDTLSPWDTRQMFF. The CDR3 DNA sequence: TGTGCCTGTGACACCGGGATGGGGGATACGCTCAGCCCCTGGGACACCCGACAGATGTTTTTC.

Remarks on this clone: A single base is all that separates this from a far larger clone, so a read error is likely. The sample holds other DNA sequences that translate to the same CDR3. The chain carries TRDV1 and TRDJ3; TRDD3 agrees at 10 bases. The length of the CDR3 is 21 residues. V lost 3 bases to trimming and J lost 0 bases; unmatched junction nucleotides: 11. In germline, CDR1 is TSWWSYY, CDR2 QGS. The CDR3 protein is CALGEGLGDRSCSWDTRQMFF. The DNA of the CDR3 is TGTGCTCTTGGGGAGGGGCTGGGGGATAGATCGTGCTCCTGGGACACCCGACAGATGTTTTTC.

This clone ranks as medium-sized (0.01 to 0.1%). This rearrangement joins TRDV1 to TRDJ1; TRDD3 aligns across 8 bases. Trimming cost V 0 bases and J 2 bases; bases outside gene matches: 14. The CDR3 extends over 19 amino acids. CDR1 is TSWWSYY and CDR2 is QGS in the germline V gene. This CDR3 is CALGELAYVDWGWTDKLIF. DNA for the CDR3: TGTGCTCTTGGGGAACTAGCCTACGTGGACTGGGGGTGGACCGATAAACTCATCTTT.

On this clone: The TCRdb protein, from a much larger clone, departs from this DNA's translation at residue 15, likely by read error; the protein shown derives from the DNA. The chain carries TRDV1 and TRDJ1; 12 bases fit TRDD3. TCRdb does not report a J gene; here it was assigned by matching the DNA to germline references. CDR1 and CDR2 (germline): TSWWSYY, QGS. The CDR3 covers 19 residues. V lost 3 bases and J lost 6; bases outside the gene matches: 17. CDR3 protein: CALGDFGAFLLGDTYKLIF. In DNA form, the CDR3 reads TGTGCTCTTGGGGACTTTGGGGCCTTCCTACTGGGGGATACCTATAAACTCATCTTT.

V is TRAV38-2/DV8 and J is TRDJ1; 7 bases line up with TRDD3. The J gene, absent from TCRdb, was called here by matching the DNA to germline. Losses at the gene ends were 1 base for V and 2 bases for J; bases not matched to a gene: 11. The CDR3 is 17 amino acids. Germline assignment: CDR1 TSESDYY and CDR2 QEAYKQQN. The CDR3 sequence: CAYRSLGGLRKTDKLIF. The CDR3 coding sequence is TGTGCTTATAGGAGCCTAGGGGGATTAAGGAAGACCGATAAACTCATCTTT.

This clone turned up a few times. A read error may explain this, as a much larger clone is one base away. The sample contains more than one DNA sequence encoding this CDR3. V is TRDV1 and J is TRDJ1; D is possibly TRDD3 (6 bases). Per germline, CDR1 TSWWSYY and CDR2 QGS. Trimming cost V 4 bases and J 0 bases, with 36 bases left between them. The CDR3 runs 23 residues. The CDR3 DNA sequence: TGTGCTCTTGGGGTTCAAGTTTCCCTCGAGCCGTACTGGGTCTCTACGTACACCGATAAACTCATCTTT. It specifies CALGVQVSLEPYWVSTYTDKLIF.

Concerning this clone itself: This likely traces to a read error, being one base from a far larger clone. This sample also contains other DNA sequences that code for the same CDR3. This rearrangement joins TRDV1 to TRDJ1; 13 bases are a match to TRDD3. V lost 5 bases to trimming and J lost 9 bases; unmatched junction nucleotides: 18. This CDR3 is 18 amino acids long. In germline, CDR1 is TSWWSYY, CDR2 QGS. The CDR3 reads CALGSASGTGGYGPELIF. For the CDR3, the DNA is TGTGCTCTTGGGTCCGCGTCCGGTACTGGGGGATACGGGCCCGAACTCATCTTT.

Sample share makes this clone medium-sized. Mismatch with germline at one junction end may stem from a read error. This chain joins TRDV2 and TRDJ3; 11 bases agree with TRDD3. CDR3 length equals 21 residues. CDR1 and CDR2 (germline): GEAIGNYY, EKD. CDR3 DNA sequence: TGTGCCTGTGACACCGGGATGGGGGATACGCTCAGCTCCTGGGACACCCAACAGATGTTTTTC. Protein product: CACDTGMGDTLSSWDTQQMFF.

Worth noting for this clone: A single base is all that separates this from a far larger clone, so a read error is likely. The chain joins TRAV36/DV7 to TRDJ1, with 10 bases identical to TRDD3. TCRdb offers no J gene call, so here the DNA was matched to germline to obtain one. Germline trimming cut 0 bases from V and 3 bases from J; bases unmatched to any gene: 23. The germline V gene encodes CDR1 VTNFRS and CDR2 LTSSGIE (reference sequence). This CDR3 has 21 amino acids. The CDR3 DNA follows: TGTGCTGTGGAGGCCTGGAGTCTACCCTACTGGGGGATGAGGTCTGCCGATAAACTCATCTTT. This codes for CAVEAWSLPYWGMRSADKLIF.

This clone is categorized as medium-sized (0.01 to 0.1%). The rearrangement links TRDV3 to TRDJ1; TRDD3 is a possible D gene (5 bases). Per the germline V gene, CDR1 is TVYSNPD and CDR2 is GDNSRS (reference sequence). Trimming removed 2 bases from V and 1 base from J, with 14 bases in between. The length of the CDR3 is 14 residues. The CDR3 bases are TGTGCCTTTGGGGCCTGGGCCTGCACCGATAAACTCATCTTT. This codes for CAFGAWACTDKLIF.

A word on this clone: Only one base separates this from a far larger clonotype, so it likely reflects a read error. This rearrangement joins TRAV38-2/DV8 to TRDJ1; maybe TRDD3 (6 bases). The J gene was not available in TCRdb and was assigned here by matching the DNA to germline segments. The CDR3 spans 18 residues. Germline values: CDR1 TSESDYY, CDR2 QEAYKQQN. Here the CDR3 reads CASRSAGLWGVNTDKLIF. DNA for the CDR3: TGTGCTTCTAGGAGCGCGGGGCTTTGGGGGGTTAACACCGATAAACTCATCTTT.

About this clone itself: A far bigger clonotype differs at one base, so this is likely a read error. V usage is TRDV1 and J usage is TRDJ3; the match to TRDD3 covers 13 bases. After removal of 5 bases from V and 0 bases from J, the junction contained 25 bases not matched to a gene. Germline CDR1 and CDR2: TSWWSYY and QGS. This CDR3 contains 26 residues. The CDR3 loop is CALGSPGFTALYWGIRASWDTRQMFF. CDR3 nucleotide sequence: TGTGCTCTTGGGTCCCCGGGTTTTACGGCCCTATACTGGGGGATACGGGCCTCCTGGGACACCCGACAGATGTTTTTC.

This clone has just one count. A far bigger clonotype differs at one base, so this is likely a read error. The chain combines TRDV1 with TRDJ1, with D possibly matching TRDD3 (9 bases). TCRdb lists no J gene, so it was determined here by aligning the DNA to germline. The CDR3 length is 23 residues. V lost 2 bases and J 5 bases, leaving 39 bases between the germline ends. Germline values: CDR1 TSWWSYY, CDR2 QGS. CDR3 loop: CALGEFILPTLGTGGLSADKLIF. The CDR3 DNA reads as TGTGCTCTTGGGGAATTCATTCTTCCTACGTTAGGTACTGGGGGACTTTCCGCTGATAAACTCATCTTT.

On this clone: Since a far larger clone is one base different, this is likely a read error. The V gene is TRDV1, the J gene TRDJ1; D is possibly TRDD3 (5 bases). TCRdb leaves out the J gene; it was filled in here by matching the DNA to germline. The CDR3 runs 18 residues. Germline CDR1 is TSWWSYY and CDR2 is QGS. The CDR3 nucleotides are TGTGCTATTGGGGAACTAGAGGCCGAATTCCCCTTTACCGATAAACTCATCTTT. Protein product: CAIGELEAEFPFTDKLIF.

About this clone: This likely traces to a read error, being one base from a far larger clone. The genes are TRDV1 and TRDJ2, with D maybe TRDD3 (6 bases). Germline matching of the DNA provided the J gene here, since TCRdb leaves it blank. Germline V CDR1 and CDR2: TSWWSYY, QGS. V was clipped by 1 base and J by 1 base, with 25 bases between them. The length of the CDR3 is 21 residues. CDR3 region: CALGEPWDWSGEYGLTAQLFF. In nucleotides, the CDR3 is TGTGCTCTTGGGGAACCGTGGGATTGGTCGGGGGAATACGGTTTGACAGCACAACTCTTCTTT.